The rows below give T cell receptor beta chains drawn from one sample of a study of PD-1 blockade in classical Hodgkin lymphoma. TCRdb's copy holds only in-frame clones and misses some; the assay was immunoSEQ multiplex PCR. The sample carries fewer than 30,000 clones, roughly 78% recorded once. The source material was peripheral blood mononuclear cells (PBMCs), sampled before the second cycle of nivolumab. The receptor set was obtained from a human donor with classical Hodgkin lymphoma. CDR3s include the opening cysteine and the closing phenylalanine or tryptophan. Each record gives: V gene, D gene, J gene, clone size, CDR3 protein, CDR3 DNA. A D gene is named only where the DNA matches it firmly. Not every row has a clone size; where given, it reads once, few, many or a size class.

V: TRBV19
D: -
J: TRBJ2-1
size: -
CDR3: CASSIVGNEQFF
DNA: TGTGCCAGTAGTATAGTTGGGAACGAGCAGTTCTTC

V: TRBV6-6
D: TRBD2
J: TRBJ2-5
size: -
CDR3: CASTSSGGPLETQYF
DNA: TGTGCCAGCACCTCGAGCGGGGGGCCGCTGGAGACCCAGTACTTC

V: TRBV10-3
D: -
J: TRBJ2-1
size: -
CDR3: CAISVGPNNEQFF
DNA: TGTGCCATCAGTGTGGGACCGAACAATGAGCAGTTCTTC

V: TRBV11-2
D: -
J: TRBJ2-2
size: once
CDR3: CASKLRRGANTGELFF
DNA: TGTGCCAGCAAACTAAGGCGGGGAGCGAACACCGGGGAGCTGTTTTTT

V: TRBV7-3
D: TRBD1
J: TRBJ2-7
size: -
CDR3: CASSLTLPRDRDTYEQYF
DNA: TGTGCCAGCAGCTTAACCTTACCCCGGGACAGGGACACCTACGAGCAGTACTTC

V: TRBV2
D: -
J: TRBJ2-7
size: -
CDR3: CASSDWTDGTYEQYF
DNA: TGTGCCAGCAGTGATTGGACGGACGGGACCTACGAGCAGTACTTC

V: TRBV2
D: -
J: TRBJ2-5
size: -
CDR3: CASSATGVGETQYF
DNA: TGTGCCAGCAGTGCTACGGGGGTTGGAGAGACCCAGTACTTC

V: TRBV4-1
D: TRBD1
J: TRBJ1-6
size: -
CDR3: CASSQILSTGVDSPLHF
DNA: TGCGCCAGCAGCCAAATACTTTCGACAGGGGTAGACTCACCCCTCCACTTT

V: TRBV10-1
D: -
J: TRBJ2-7
size: -
CDR3: CASSPTLLRSEQYF
DNA: TGCGCCAGCAGTCCTACCCTTCTCAGGTCCGAGCAGTACTTC

V: TRBV5-4
D: -
J: TRBJ1-1
size: few
CDR3: CASTLTAGVNTEAFF
DNA: TGTGCCAGCACCCTCACGGCAGGGGTAAACACTGAAGCTTTCTTT

V: TRBV5-1
D: -
J: TRBJ2-5
size: few
CDR3: CASYRRDETQYF
DNA: TGCGCCAGCTACCGGCGTGACGAGACCCAGTACTTC

V: TRBV4-1
D: TRBD1
J: TRBJ1-1
size: -
CDR3: CASSPLAGGNTEAFF
DNA: TGCGCCAGCAGCCCACTTGCAGGGGGGAACACTGAAGCTTTCTTT

V: TRBV5-4
D: TRBD1
J: TRBJ2-3
size: -
CDR3: CAIEDGTATDTQYF
DNA: TGTGCCATCGAGGACGGGACAGCCACAGATACGCAGTATTTT

V: TRBV7-9
D: -
J: TRBJ1-4
size: -
CDR3: CASSLRQMNEKLFF
DNA: TGTGCCAGCAGCTTAAGACAGATGAATGAAAAACTGTTTTTT

V: TRBV9
D: TRBD1
J: TRBJ1-2
size: -
CDR3: CASGPGQGITNYGYTF
DNA: TGTGCCAGCGGTCCGGGACAGGGGATTACTAACTATGGCTACACCTTC